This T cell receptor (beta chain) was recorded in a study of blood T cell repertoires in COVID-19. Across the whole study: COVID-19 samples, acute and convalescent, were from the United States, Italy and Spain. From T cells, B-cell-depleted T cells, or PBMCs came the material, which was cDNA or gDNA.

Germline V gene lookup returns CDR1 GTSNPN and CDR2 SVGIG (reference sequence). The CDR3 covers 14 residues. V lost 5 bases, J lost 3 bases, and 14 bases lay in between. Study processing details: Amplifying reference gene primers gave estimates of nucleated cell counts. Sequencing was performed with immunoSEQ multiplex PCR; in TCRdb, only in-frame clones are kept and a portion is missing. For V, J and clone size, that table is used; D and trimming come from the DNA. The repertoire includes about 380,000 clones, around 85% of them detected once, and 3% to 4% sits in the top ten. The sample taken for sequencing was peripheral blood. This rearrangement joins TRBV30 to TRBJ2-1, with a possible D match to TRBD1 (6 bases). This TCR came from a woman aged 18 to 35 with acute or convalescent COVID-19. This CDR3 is CAWGEGGSYNEQFF. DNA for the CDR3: TGTGCCTGGGGAGAAGGGGGTAGCTACAATGAGCAGTTCTTC.